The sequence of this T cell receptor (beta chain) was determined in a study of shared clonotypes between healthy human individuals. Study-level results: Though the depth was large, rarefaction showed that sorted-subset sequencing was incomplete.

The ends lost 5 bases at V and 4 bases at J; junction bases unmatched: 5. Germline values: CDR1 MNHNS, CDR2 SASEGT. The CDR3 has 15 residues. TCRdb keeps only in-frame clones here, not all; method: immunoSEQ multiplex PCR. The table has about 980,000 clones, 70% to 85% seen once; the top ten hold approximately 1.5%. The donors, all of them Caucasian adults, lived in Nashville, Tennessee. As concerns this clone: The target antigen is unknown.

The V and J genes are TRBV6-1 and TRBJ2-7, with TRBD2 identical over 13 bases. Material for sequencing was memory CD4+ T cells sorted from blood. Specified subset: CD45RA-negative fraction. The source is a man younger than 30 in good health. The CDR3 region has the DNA TGTGCCAGCAGTCCACGGACTAGCGGGGGTTACGAGCAGTACTTC. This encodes CASSPRTSGGYEQYF.